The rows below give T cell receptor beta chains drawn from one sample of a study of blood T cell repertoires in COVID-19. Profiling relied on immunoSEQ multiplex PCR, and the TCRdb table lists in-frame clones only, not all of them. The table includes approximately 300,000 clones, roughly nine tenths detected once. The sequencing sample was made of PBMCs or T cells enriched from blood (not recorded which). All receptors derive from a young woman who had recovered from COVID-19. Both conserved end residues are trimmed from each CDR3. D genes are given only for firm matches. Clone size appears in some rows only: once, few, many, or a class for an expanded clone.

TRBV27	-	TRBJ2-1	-	ASSVLEEDNEQF
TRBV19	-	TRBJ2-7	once	ASSISPLSSYEQY
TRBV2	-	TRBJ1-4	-	ATQRGTLEKLF
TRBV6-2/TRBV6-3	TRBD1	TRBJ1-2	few	ASSNLGSGTGVGYT
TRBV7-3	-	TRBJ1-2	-	ASSSGWDGYT
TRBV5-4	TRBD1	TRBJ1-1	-	ASSSGVTGGSMNTEAF
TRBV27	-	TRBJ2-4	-	ASSEIGLAKNIQY
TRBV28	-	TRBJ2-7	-	ASSLGGARPYEQY
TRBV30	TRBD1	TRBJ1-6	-	ACLRRGQRNSPLH
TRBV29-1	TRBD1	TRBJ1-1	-	SVVRQGRISRVAF
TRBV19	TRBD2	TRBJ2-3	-	ASRGGGAITDTQY
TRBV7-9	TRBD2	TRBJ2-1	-	ASRSGLAYNEQF
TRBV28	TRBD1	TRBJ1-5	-	ASSLGSAGGRPQH
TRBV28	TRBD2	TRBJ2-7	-	ASSLPSLAGGRYEQY
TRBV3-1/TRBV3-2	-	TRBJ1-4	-	ASSQKMAGNEKLF
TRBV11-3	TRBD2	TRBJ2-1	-	ASSVGLAGYNEQF
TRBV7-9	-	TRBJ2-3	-	ASGLTDTQY
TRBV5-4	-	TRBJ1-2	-	ASSLASGDKSYT
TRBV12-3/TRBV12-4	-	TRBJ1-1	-	ASSFSGNTEAF
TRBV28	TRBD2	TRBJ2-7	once	ASSQLAGTYEQY
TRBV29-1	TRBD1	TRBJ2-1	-	SVIGTGVEQF
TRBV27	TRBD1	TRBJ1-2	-	ASSFQGQGELGYT
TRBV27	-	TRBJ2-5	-	ASSFSGAWETQY
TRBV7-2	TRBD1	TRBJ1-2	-	ASSLIWDSYGYT
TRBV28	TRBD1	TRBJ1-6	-	ASSTGTGWNSPLH
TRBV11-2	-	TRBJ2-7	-	ASSKLYYEQY
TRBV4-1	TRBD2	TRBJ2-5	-	ASSQDRASGQETQY
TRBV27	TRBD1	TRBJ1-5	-	ASSSNTGARNQPQH
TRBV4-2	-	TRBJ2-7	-	ASSQELGLELSYEQY
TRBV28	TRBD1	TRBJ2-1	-	ASSSHSGQGYNEQF
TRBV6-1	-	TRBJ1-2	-	ASSDAGTIGGYT
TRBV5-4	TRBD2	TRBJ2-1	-	ASSPGGTSGNNEQF
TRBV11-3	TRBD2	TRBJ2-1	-	ASSFGTSGTNEQF
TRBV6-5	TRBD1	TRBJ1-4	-	ASSRDRGRLF
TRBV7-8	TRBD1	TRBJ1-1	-	ASSLVQGATEAF
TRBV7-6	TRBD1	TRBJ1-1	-	ASSAFLGQGQNTEAF
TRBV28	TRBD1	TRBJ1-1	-	ASSSIGTVNTEAF
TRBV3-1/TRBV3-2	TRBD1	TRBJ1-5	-	ASSARTGPDQPQH
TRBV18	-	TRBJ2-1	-	ASSPPGQHNEQF
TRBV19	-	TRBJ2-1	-	ASSMYRAPDEQF
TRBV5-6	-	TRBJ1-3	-	ASSFRGAGNTIY
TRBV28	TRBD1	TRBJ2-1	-	ASSPDRGHNEQF
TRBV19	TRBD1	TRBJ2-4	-	ASSTLDRVKNIQY
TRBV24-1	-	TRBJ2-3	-	ATSDLGVSSTDTQY
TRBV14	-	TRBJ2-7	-	ASSQDEGRFKSYEQY